This T cell receptor (beta chain) came from a study of T cells expressing NK-cell markers. Study in general: TCR beta repertoires came from sorted CD3+CD56+NKG2C+, CD3+CD56+NKG2C- and CD3+CD56-NKG2C+ T cells. Of eight sequenced donors, seven were HCMV-seropositive and one HCMV-seronegative. General study findings and limits: The study found dominant NKG2C+ clonotypes at roughly 1.0-7.0% of CD8+ T cells in five or six donors. In several donors, dominant clonotypes made up about 28.3-65% of CD3+CD56-NKG2C+ cells.

For this clonotype: The antigen remains unidentified.

The CDR3 spans 16 residues. From its re-call of the 5' RACE reads, TCRdb lists each CDR3 protein once, without DNA. Its table lists roughly 450,000 distinct CDR3 sequences. The source material was blood T cells: a sorted CD56 or NKG2C T cell subset, CD4+ or CD8+ T cells, or bulk PBMC T cells (not recorded which). This TCR derives from a woman aged 50 to 65 in good health. This chain links TRBV12-3 or TRBV12-4 with TRBJ2-7; TCRdb indicates TRBD1, and absent DNA this call remains unverified. The CDR3 sequence: CASRSNNRGRFDEQYF.